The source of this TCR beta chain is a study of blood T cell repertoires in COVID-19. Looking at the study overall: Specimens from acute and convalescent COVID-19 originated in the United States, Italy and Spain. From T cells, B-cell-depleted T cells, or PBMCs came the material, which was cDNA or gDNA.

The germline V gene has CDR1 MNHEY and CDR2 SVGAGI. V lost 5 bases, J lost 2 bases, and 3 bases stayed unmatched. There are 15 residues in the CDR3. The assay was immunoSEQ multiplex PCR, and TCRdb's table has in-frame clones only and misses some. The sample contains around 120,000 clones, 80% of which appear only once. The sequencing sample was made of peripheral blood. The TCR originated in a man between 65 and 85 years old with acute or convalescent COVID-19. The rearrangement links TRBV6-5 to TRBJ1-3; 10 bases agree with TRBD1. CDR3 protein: CASSTGQGTGNTIYF. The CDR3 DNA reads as TGTGCCAGCAGTACGGGACAGGGGACTGGAAACACCATATATTTT.